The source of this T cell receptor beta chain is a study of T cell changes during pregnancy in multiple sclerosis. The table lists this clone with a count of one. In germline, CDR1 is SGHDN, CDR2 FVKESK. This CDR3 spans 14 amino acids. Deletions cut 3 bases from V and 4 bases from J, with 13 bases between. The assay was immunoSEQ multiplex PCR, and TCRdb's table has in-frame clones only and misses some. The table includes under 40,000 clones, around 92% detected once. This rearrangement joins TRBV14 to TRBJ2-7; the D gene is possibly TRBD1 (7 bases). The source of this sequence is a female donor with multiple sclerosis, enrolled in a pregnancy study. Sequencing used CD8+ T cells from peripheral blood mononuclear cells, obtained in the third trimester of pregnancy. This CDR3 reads CASSHRRGQYEQYF. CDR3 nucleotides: TGTGCCAGCAGCCACAGGAGGGGGCAGTACGAGCAGTACTTC.